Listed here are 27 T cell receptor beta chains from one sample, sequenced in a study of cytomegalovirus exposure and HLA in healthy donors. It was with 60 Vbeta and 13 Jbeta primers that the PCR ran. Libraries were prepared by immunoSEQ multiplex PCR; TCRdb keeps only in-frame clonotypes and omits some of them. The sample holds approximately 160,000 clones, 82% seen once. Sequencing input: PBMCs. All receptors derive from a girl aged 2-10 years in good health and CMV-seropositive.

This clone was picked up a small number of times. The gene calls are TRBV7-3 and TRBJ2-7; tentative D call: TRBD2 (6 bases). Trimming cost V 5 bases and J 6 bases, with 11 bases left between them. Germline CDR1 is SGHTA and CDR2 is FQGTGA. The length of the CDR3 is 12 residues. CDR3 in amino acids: CASSDLGGEQYF. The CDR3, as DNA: TGTGCCAGCAGCGACTTGGGAGGCGAGCAGTACTTC.

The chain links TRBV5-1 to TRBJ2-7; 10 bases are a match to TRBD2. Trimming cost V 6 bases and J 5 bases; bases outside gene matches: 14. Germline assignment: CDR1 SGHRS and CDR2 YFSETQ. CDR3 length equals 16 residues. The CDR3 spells CASTKRLAGQPHEQYF. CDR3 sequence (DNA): TGCGCCAGCACGAAACGACTAGCGGGTCAACCCCACGAGCAGTACTTC.

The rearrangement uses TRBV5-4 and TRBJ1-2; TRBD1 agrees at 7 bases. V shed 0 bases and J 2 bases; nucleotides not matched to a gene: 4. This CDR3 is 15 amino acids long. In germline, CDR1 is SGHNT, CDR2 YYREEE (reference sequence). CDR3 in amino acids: CASSLAGQLNYGYTF. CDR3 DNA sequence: TGTGCCAGCAGCTTGGCGGGACAGTTAAACTATGGCTACACCTTC.

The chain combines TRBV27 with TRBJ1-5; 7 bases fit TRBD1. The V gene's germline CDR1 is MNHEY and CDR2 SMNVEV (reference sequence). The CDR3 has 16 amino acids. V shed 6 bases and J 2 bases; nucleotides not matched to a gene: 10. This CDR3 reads CASRPESDRGNQPQHF. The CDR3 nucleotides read TGTGCCAGCAGGCCCGAATCCGACAGGGGCAATCAGCCCCAGCATTTT.

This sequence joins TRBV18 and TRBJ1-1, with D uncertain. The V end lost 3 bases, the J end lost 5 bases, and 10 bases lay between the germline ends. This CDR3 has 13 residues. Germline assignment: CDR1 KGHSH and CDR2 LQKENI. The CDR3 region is CASSPTGGTEAFF. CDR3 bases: TGTGCCAGCTCACCGACTGGAGGGACTGAAGCTTTCTTT.

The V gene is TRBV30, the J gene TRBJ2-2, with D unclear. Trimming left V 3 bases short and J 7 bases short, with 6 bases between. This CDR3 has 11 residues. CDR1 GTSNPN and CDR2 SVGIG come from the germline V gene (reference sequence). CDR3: CAWSGFGELFF. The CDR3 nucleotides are TGTGCCTGGAGCGGTTTCGGGGAGCTGTTTTTT. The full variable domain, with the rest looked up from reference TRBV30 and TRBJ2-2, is SQTIHQWPATLVQPVGSPLSLECTVEGTSNPNLYWYRQAAGRGLQLLFYSVGIGQISSEVPQNLSASRPQDRQFILSSKKLLLSDSGFYLCAWSGFGELFFGEGSRLTVL.

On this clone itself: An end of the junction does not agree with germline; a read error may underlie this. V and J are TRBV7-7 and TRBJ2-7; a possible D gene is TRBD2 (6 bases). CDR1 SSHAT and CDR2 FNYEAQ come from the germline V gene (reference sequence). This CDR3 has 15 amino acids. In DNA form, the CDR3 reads TGTGCTAGCAGCTCGGGGGACTCACCTACCTACGAGCAGTACTTC. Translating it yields CASSSGDSPTYEQYF.

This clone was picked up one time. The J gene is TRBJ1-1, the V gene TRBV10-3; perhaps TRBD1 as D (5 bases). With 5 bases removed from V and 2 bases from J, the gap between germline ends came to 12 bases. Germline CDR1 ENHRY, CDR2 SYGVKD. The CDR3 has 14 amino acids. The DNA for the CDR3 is TGTGCCATCAGTCCCAGGGATCTAAACACTGAAGCTTTCTTT. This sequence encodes CAISPRDLNTEAFF.

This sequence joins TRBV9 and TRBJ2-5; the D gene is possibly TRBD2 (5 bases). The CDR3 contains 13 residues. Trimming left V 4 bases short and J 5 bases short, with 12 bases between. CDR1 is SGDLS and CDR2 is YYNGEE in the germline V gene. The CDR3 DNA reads TGTGCCAGCAGCCCTCCTGGACTGGAGACCCAGTACTTC. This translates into CASSPPGLETQYF.

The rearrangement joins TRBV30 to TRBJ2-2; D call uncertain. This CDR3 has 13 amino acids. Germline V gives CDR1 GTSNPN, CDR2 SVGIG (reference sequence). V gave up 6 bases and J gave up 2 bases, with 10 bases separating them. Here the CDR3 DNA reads TGTGCCTGCTCCGGGTTCAACACCGGGGAGCTGTTTTTT. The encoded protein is CACSGFNTGELFF.

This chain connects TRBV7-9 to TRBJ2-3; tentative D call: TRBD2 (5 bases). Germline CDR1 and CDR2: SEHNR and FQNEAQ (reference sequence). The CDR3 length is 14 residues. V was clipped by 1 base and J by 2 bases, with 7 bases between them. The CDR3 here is CASSLGGLTDTQYF. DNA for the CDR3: TGTGCCAGCAGCTTAGGCGGACTCACAGATACGCAGTATTTT.

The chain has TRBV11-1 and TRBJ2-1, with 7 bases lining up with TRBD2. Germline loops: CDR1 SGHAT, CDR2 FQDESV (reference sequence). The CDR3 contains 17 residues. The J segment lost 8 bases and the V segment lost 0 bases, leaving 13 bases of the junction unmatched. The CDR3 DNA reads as TGTGCCAGCAGCTTAGCCCCGGAGGCGGGAGAGCGCGATGAGCAGTTCTTC. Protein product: CASSLAPEAGERDEQFF. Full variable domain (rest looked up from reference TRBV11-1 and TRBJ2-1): EAEVAQSPRYKITEKSQAVAFWCDPISGHATLYWYRQILGQGPELLVQFQDESVVDDSQLPKDRFSAERLKGVDSTLKIQPAELGDSAMYLCASSLAPEAGERDEQFFGPGTRLTVL.

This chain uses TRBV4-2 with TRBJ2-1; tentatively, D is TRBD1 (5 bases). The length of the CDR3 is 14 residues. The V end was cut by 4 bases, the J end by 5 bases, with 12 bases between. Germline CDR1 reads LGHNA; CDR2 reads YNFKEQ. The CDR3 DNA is TGTGCCAGCAGCCTCAGGGTAGCTAACAATGAGCAGTTCTTC. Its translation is CASSLRVANNEQFF.

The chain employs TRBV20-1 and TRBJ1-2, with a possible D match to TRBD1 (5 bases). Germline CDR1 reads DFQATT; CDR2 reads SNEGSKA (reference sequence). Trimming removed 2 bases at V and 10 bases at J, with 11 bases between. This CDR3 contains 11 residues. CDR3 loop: CSARQQTAYTF. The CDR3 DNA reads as TGCAGTGCTAGACAACAGACAGCCTACACCTTC.

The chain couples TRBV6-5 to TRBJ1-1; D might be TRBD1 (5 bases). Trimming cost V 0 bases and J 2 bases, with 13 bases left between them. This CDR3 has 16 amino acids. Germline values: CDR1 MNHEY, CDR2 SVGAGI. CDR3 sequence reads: CASSYSPRGENTEAFF. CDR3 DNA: TGTGCCAGCAGTTACTCGCCACGGGGGGAAAACACTGAAGCTTTCTTT.

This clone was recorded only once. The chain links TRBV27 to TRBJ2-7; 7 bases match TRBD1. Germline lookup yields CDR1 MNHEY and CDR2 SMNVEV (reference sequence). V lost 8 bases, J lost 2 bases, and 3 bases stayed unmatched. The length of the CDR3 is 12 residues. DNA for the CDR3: TGTGCCAGCCGACAGGGACCCTACGAGCAGTACTTC. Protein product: CASRQGPYEQYF.

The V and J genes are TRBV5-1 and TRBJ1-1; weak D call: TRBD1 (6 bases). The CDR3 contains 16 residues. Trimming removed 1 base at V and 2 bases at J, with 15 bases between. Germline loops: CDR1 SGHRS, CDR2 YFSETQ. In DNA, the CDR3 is TGCGCCAGCAGCTTGATAACTCCGGGACAAAACACTGAAGCTTTCTTT. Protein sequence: CASSLITPGQNTEAFF.

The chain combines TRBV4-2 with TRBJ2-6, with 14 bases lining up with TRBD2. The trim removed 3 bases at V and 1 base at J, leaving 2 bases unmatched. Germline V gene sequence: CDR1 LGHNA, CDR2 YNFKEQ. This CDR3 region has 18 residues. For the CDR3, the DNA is TGTGCCAGCAGCCAGGGACTAGCGGGAGTGTCTGGGGCCAACGTCCTGACTTTC. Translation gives CASSQGLAGVSGANVLTF.

CDR3 nucleotide sequence: TGTGCCAGCAGCAGGGGGGTTCAGGATGAAAAACTGTTTTTT. Its translation: CASSRGVQDEKLFF. This chain joins TRBV2 and TRBJ1-4, with 7 bases lining up with TRBD1. Per germline, CDR1 SNHLY and CDR2 FYNNEI. CDR3 size: 14 residues. V trimming: 6 bases; J trimming: 6 bases; junction bases outside the gene matches: 7. Full variable domain (missing parts from reference TRBV2 and TRBJ1-4): EPEVTQTPSHQVTQMGQEVILRCVPISNHLYFYWYRQILGQKVEFLVSFYNNEISEKSEIFDDQFSVERPDGSNFTLKIRSTKLEDSAMYFCASSRGVQDEKLFFGSGTQLSVL.

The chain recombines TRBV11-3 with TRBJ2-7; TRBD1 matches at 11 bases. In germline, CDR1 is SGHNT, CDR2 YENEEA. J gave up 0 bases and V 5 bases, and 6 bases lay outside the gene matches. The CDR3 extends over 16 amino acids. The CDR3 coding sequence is TGTGCCAGCAGCCCCGGGACAGGGGGGACCTCCTACGAGCAGTACTTC. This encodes CASSPGTGGTSYEQYF.

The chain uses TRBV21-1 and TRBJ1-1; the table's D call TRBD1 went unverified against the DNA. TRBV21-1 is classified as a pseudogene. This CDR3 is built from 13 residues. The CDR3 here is CASSGTGGTEAFF. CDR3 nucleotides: TGTGCCAGCAGCGGGACAGGGGGCACTGAAGCTTTCTTT.

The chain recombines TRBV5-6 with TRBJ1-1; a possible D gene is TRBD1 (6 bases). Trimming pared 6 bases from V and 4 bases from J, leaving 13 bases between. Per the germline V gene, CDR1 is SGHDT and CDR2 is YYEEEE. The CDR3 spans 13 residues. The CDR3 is CASTRGGGTEAFF. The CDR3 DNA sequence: TGTGCCAGCACCAGGGGAGGGGGCACTGAAGCTTTCTTT.

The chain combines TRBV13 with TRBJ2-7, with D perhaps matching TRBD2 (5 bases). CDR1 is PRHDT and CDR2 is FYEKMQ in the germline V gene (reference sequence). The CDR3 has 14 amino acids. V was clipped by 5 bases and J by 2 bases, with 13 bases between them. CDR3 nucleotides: TGTGCCAGCAGCCCAGCGGACGAGACCTACGAGCAGTACTTC. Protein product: CASSPADETYEQYF.

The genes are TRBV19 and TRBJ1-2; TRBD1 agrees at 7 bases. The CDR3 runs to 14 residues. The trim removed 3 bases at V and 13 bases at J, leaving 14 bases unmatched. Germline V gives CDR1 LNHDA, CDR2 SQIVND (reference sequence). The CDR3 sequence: CASSIRGQNERRTF. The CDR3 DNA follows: TGTGCCAGTAGTATCCGGGGACAGAACGAACGGCGCACCTTC.

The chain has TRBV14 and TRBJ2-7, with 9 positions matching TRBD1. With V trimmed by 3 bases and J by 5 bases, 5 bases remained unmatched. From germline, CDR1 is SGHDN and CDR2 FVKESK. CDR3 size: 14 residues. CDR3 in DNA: TGTGCCAGCAGCCAGGGGACAGGGTTCGACGAGCAGTACTTC. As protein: CASSQGTGFDEQYF.

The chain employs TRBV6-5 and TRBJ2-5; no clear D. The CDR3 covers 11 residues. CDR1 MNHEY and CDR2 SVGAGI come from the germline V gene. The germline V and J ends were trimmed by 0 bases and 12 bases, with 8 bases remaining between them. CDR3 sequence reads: CASSYSSVEYF. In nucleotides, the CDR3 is TGTGCCAGCAGTTACTCCAGCGTAGAGTACTTC.

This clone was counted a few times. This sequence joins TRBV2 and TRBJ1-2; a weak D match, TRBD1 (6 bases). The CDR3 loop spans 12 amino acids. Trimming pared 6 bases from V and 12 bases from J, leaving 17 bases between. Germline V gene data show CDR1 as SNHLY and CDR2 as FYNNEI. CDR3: CASSLNRALDTF. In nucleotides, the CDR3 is TGTGCCAGCAGCCTAAACAGGGCCCTCGACACCTTC.